One and the same sample provided the 23 T cell receptor beta chains below, sequenced in a study of blood T cells in healthy people across ages. The second PCR ran about 6 to 11 cycles with a sample-barcoded 5' primer and J-beta primers. MiXCR, applied by TCRdb to the 5' RACE reads, yields one record per CDR3 protein. The sample gives more than 750,000 distinct CDR3 sequences, about 28% of which show up once; roughly a tenth is in the top ten. The same specimen was also included in a second study, on T cells of mothers and their children.

The source material was blood. These receptors all come from a woman between 35 and 50 years old in good health.

The chain combines TRBV28 with TRBJ2-5; D may correspond to TRBD1 or TRBD2 (7 bases each). Germline V gene sequence: CDR1 MDHEN, CDR2 SYDVKM. Trimming removed 4 bases from V and 1 base from J, with 13 bases in between. CDR3 size: 15 residues. CDR3 residues: CASSSQGGFQETQYF. CDR3 nucleotide sequence: TGTGCCAGCAGTTCGCAGGGGGGGTTCCAAGAGACCCAGTACTTC.

The rearrangement links TRBV7-9 to TRBJ2-1; 8 nucleotides match TRBD2. The CDR3 runs 15 residues. The V segment lost 1 base and the J segment 8 bases; nucleotides outside the gene matches: 7. Germline values: CDR1 SEHNR, CDR2 FQNEAQ (reference sequence). CDR3 nucleotide sequence: TGTGCCAGCAGCTTAGGTCGGGGGGGCCGGGATGAGCAGTTCTTC. Protein sequence: CASSLGRGGRDEQFF.

This clonotype was detected ten times or more. This chain links TRBV12-3 or TRBV12-4 with TRBJ2-1; perhaps TRBD2 as D (6 bases). The V and J ends lost 7 bases and 10 bases respectively, with 14 bases between them. The CDR3 has 12 residues. The CDR3, as DNA: TGTGCCAGCACCTCTCAAGGGAGGGAGCAGTTCTTC. It yields the protein CASTSQGREQFF.

The V call is TRBV28, the J call TRBJ1-4; D is possibly TRBD1 (5 bases). CDR1 and CDR2 (germline): MDHEN, SYDVKM. CDR3 length equals 14 residues. V was shortened by 3 bases and J by 7 bases, with 12 bases between the two germline ends. The DNA for the CDR3 is TGTGCCAGCAGTTTTAGTCAGGGACCTGAAAAACTGTTTTTT. It yields the protein CASSFSQGPEKLFF.

Remarks on this clonotype: This may arise from a read error, as a much more abundant clone is one base away. J is TRBJ2-5 and V is TRBV12-3 or TRBV12-4; TRBD2 agrees at 10 bases. The assigned J gene may be wrong: the sequence end matches TRBJ2-7 better. This CDR3 comprises 15 residues. CDR3 nucleotide sequence: TGTGCCAGCAGTTCCCTAGCGGGGGTCAAGGACGAGCAGTACTTC. Translation gives CASSSLAGVKDEQYF.

This clonotype has at least ten counts. DNA of the CDR3: TGTGCCACCGGAACACCCCTCCACTTT. Its protein is CATGTPLHF. The rearrangement links TRBV28 to TRBJ1-6; D unresolved. Looked up from germline, CDR1 is MDHEN and CDR2 is SYDVKM. The V end was cut by 10 bases, the J end by 11 bases, with 6 bases between. This CDR3 has 9 amino acids.

The sample holds many counts of this clonotype. The V call is TRBV29-1, the J call TRBJ1-2, with D perhaps matching TRBD1 (6 bases). CDR3 size: 15 residues. Trimming shortened V by 7 bases and J by 2 bases, and 20 bases separated the two germline ends. Germline loops: CDR1 SQVTM, CDR2 ANQGSEA. This CDR3 is CSGVDLRQGNYGYTF. Written as DNA, the CDR3 is TGCAGCGGTGTAGACCTGAGGCAGGGGAACTATGGCTACACCTTC.

CDR3: CASTKGPEPGPNTYGYTF. The CDR3 DNA reads as TGTGCCAGCACGAAAGGTCCCGAACCGGGGCCTAACACCTATGGCTACACCTTC. The V call is TRBV9, the J call TRBJ1-2, with TRBD1 as a possible D gene (5 bases). V lost 6 bases and J 4 bases, leaving 28 bases between the germline ends. Per the germline V gene, CDR1 is SGDLS and CDR2 is YYNGEE. CDR3 length: 18 amino acids.

This rearrangement joins TRBV15 to TRBJ2-2, with 10 bases aligning to TRBD2. Germline CDR1 and CDR2: LNHNV and YYDKDF (reference sequence). This CDR3 comprises 17 residues. V lost 0 bases to trimming and J lost 5 bases; unmatched junction nucleotides: 6. CDR3 in amino acids: CATSRDIAGGNTGELFF. For the CDR3, the DNA is TGTGCCACCAGCAGAGACATAGCGGGGGGAAATACCGGGGAGCTGTTTTTT.

This chain links TRBV20-1 with TRBJ2-6; 8 nucleotides match TRBD1. The CDR3 is 18 amino acids. The V and J ends lost 1 base and 0 bases, in that order; junction bases with no gene match: 8. The germline V gene encodes CDR1 DFQATT and CDR2 SNEGSKA (reference sequence). Here the CDR3 DNA reads TGCAGTGCTAGAGGCGGCGACAGGGGCGACTCTGGGGCCAACGTCCTGACTTTC. Encoded protein: CSARGGDRGDSGANVLTF.

The table lists this clonotype with many counts. The chain has TRBV28 and TRBJ2-7, with D hard to call. Germline CDR1 MDHEN, CDR2 SYDVKM. V lost 6 bases and J 0 bases, leaving 15 bases between the germline ends. The CDR3 consists of 15 residues. CDR3 DNA sequence: TGTGCCAGCAGACCGGACGGAAAATTCTCCTACGAGCAGTACTTC. Translated: CASRPDGKFSYEQYF. The full variable domain, its missing parts supplied by reference TRBV28 and TRBJ2-7, is DVKVTQSSRYLVKRTGEKVFLECVQDMDHENMFWYRQDPGLGLRLIYFSYDVKMKEKGDIPEGYSVSREKKERFSLILESASTNQTSMYLCASRPDGKFSYEQYFGPGTRLTVT.

This clonotype was seen a handful of times. A read error may produce the germline difference seen at one junction end. The V call is TRBV18, the J call TRBJ1-2; a weak D match, TRBD1 (5 bases). Germline-derived CDR1 and CDR2 are KGHSH and LQKENI. The CDR3 covers 14 residues. Here the CDR3 reads CASSTGQGNYGHTF. CDR3 bases: TGTGCCAGCTCAACCGGACAAGGGAACTATGGCCACACCTTC.

A note on this clonotype: The conserved phenylalanine or tryptophan is not found at the CDR3 terminus, so this likely reflects a read error. This rearrangement joins TRBV9 to TRBJ2-7, with unresolved D. Per germline, CDR1 SGDLS and CDR2 YYNGEE. The CDR3 contains 15 residues. CDR3 coding DNA: TGTGCCAACAGCGTAGATCCCGGGCAGGCCTACGAGCAGTACTTA. Translating gives CANSVDPGQAYEQYL.

V gene TRBV28 combines with J gene TRBJ1-1; D unclear. CDR1 MDHEN and CDR2 SYDVKM come from the germline V gene. Trimming stripped 5 bases from V and 6 bases from J, with 10 bases between. The CDR3 has 12 amino acids. CDR3 nucleotides: TGTGCCAGCAGTCGGGGTCCCGCTGAAGCTTTCTTT. Amino acid sequence: CASSRGPAEAFF.

This clonotype showed up just a few times. V gene TRBV7-2 combines with J gene TRBJ2-5, with 7 bases that match TRBD1. CDR1 SGHTA and CDR2 FQGNSA come from the germline V gene. After removal of 5 bases from V and 2 bases from J, the junction contained 5 bases not matched to a gene. This CDR3 has 14 residues. CDR3: CASSLGTEQETQYF. CDR3 in DNA: TGTGCCAGCAGCCTCGGGACAGAGCAAGAGACCCAGTACTTC. Together with reference TRBV7-2 and TRBJ2-5, the CDR3 gives the full variable domain: GAGVSQSPSNKVTEKGKDVELRCDPISGHTALYWYRQSLGQGLEFLIYFQGNSAPDKSGLPSDRFSAERTGGSVSTLTIQRTQQEDSAVYLCASSLGTEQETQYFGPGTRLLVL.

The CDR3 here is CASSPGVGYELYF. CDR3 nucleotide sequence: TGCGCCAGCAGCCCCGGGGTCGGCTACGAGCTGTACTTC. This chain connects TRBV5-1 to TRBJ2-5, with a possible D match to TRBD2 (5 bases). The CDR3 loop spans 13 amino acids. Germline V gene lookup returns CDR1 SGHRS and CDR2 YFSETQ. V lost 4 bases to trimming and J lost 13 bases, with 20 bases between them.

The sample holds a few counts of this clonotype. The genes are TRBV12-3 or TRBV12-4 and TRBJ2-1, with D unresolved. The CDR3 covers 16 residues. Trimming stripped 1 base from V and 5 bases from J, with 15 bases between. The CDR3, as DNA: TGTGCCAGCAGTTTAGTTCCGGACGGCGACCACAATGAGCAGTTCTTC. Its protein product is CASSLVPDGDHNEQFF.

This clonotype was found a few times. The CDR3 DNA reads TGCAGTGCTAGCCCCCGGGCCCGGGGTTCGCAGCCCCAGCATTTT. Residues: CSASPRARGSQPQHF. The chain joins TRBV20-1 to TRBJ1-5; D gene uncertain. The CDR3 extends over 15 amino acids. Germline V gives CDR1 DFQATT, CDR2 SNEGSKA (reference sequence). V lost 3 bases to trimming and J lost 7 bases, with 19 bases between them.

V and J are TRBV7-9 and TRBJ2-1; D uncertain. V was cut by 2 bases and J by 7 bases, with 15 bases left in between. Germline CDR1 is SEHNR and CDR2 is FQNEAQ (reference sequence). The CDR3 contains 15 residues. CDR3 sequence (DNA): TGTGCCAGCAGCTTAAGAGCGTCAGGTATGAATGAGCAGTTCTTC. Its protein product is CASSLRASGMNEQFF.

This chain uses TRBV20-1 with TRBJ1-2; 7 nucleotides agree with TRBD1. The CDR3 has 12 amino acids. CDR1 DFQATT and CDR2 SNEGSKA come from the germline V gene (reference sequence). Germline trimming cut 6 bases from V and 8 bases from J; bases unmatched to any gene: 9. CDR3 region: CSAGPRDRGYTF. The CDR3, as DNA: TGCAGTGCCGGACCCCGGGACAGAGGCTACACCTTC.

This clonotype has a handful of counts. The chain carries TRBV15 and TRBJ1-2; 10 bases are shared with TRBD1. CDR3 length: 14 amino acids. From germline, CDR1 is LNHNV and CDR2 YYDKDF (reference sequence). V shed 3 bases and J 6 bases; nucleotides not matched to a gene: 4. CDR3 sequence reads: CATSRTGGLDGYTF. The CDR3 nucleotides read TGTGCCACCAGCAGGACAGGGGGCTTGGATGGCTACACCTTC. The whole variable domain, filled in from reference TRBV15 and TRBJ1-2, reads DAMVIQNPRYQVTQFGKPVTLSCSQTLNHNVMYWYQQKSSQAPKLLFHYYDKDFNNEADTPDNFQSRRPNTSFCFLDIRSPGLGDTAMYLCATSRTGGLDGYTFGSGTRLTVV.

V and J are TRBV10-3 and TRBJ1-3, with 7 bases identical to TRBD1. This CDR3 has 16 residues. Losses at the gene ends were 6 bases for V and 0 bases for J; bases not matched to a gene: 8. Germline CDR1 ENHRY, CDR2 SYGVKD. CDR3 in amino acids: CAIRGTAFTSGNTIYF. The DNA for the CDR3 is TGTGCCATCAGGGGGACAGCCTTCACCTCTGGAAACACCATATATTTT.

Concerning this clonotype: It is unclear where the CDR3 begins or ends on the DNA, so no DNA is shown, and the CDR3 is as TCRdb lists it. The J gene is TRBJ1-2, the V gene TRBV7-9. Germline CDR1 SEHNR, CDR2 FQNEAQ (reference sequence). The CDR3 numbers 14 amino acids, ends counted. CDR3 region: CASSVGRGNYGCTF.